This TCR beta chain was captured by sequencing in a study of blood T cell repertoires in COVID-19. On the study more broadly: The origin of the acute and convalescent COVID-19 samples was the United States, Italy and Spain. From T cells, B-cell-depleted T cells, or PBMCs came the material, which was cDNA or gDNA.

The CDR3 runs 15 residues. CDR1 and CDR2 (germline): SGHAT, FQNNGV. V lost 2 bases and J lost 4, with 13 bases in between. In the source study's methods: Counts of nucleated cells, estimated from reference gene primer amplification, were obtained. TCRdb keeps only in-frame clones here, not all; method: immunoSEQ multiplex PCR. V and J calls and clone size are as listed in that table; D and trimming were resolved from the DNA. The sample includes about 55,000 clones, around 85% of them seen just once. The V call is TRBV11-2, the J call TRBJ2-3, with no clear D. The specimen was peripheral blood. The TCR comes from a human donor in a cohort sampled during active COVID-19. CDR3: CASSLIRSTADTQYF. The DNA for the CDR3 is TGTGCCAGCAGCTTAATTAGGAGTACGGCAGATACGCAGTATTTT.